The clone carrying this T cell receptor (beta chain) was seen ten or more times. TCRdb passed the 5' RACE reads through MiXCR, listing each CDR3 protein once. The data show roughly 350,000 distinct CDR3 sequences, 9% to 15% seen once. These data belong to a study of identical twins. These records were also assigned to another study, of yellow fever vaccine responses in identical twins. That study reports: Twins' T cell vaccine responses reportedly looked partly convergent, partly personalized.

The specimen was CD8+ T cells sorted from blood. The receptor's source is a woman younger than 35 in good health.

For the CDR3, the DNA is TGCGCCAGCAGCCAAGATTTTCGCGGACAGGGGGGCACTGAAGCTTTCTTT. Translated: CASSQDFRGQGGTEAFF. The rearrangement uses TRBV4-1 and TRBJ1-1; 10 nucleotides line up with TRBD1. This CDR3 region has 17 residues. Germline CDR1 reads MGHRA; CDR2 reads YSYEKL. Trimming took 0 bases from V and 4 from J; bases not matched to a gene: 8.